These 6 T cell receptor beta chains were all obtained from the same sample, sequenced in a study of cytomegalovirus exposure and HLA in healthy donors. Both 60 Vbeta primers and 13 Jbeta primers went into the PCR. Some clones are missing from TCRdb's copy, which holds only in-frame ones; the method was immunoSEQ multiplex PCR. Altogether 95,000 to 110,000 clones are present, approximately 84% being singletons, with the ten largest covering 2% to 2.5%. Sequencing was carried out using PBMCs. The receptor set was obtained from a man aged 30 to 45 in good health and CMV-seronegative.

This chain links TRBV10-3 with TRBJ2-7, with 8 nucleotides matching TRBD1. CDR1 and CDR2 (germline): ENHRY, SYGVKD. The J segment lost 6 bases and the V segment lost 2 bases, leaving 3 bases of the junction unmatched. The CDR3 length is 13 residues. CDR3 residues: CAISEQGAGEQYF. CDR3 DNA sequence: TGTGCCATCAGTGAGCAGGGGGCGGGCGAGCAGTACTTC.

The rearrangement links TRBV5-4 to TRBJ2-1; 14 bases align to TRBD2. Germline CDR1 is SGHNT and CDR2 is YYREEE (reference sequence). The J segment lost 0 bases and the V segment lost 4 bases, leaving 6 bases of the junction unmatched. This CDR3 contains 18 residues. The CDR3 nucleotides are TGTGCCAGCAGCACAGGGACTAGCGGGAGCCCCTCCTACAATGAGCAGTTCTTC. It codes for CASSTGTSGSPSYNEQFF.

The genes are TRBV4-1 and TRBJ2-1; 11 positions match TRBD2. The CDR3 has 18 residues. The trim removed 6 bases at V and 0 bases at J, leaving 10 bases unmatched. Germline V lookup: CDR1 MGHRA, CDR2 YSYEKL. CDR3 sequence reads: CASREGLAALSSYNEQFF. The CDR3 DNA follows: TGCGCCAGCAGAGAGGGACTAGCGGCTTTGAGCTCCTACAATGAGCAGTTCTTC.

In DNA, the CDR3 is TGTGCTAGTGCTTCAATCATGGAGGTAGACGAGCAGTACTTC. Translated, it gives CASASIMEVDEQYF. This sequence joins TRBV12-5 and TRBJ2-7, with a tentative D call TRBD2 (5 bases). CDR1 LGHNT and CDR2 FRNRAP come from the germline V gene. Deletions cut 7 bases from V and 5 bases from J, with 18 bases between. The CDR3 contains 14 residues.

CDR3 nucleotide sequence: TGTGCCAGCTCAGAGAGACAGACCCAAGAGACCCAGTACTTC. Translated, it gives CASSERQTQETQYF. J is TRBJ2-5 and V is TRBV18; D might be TRBD1 (5 bases). Trimming shortened V by 5 bases and J by 1 base, and 11 bases separated the two germline ends. CDR3 length equals 14 residues. Germline V lookup: CDR1 KGHSH, CDR2 LQKENI.

The chain combines TRBV5-1 with TRBJ2-7; TRBD2 aligns across 7 bases. V gave up 1 base and J gave up 3 bases; unmatched junction bases: 7. There are 15 residues in the CDR3. The germline V gene encodes CDR1 SGHRS and CDR2 YFSETQ. The CDR3 region has the DNA TGCGCCAGCAGCTTGAACGCGGGAGCGAACTACGAGCAGTACTTC. Protein product: CASSLNAGANYEQYF.